What follows is one T cell receptor beta chain and its context. This clonotype was recorded a few times. Which antigen it targets is not known. Per-base quality was not reported, and no clone a single base away is much larger than it. This sample was included in a study of early T cells in non-severe SARS-CoV-2 infection (dated by TCRdb to about 2021). A note on the overall study: TCR sequencing used bulk RNA from unsorted whole blood, so alpha and beta chains could not be paired. Study-level results and caveats: VDJdb matching was skewed toward anti-spike CD8 responses and likely underestimated virus-specific expansions by missing private and CD4 specificities.

The CDR3 has 15 amino acids, counting the end cysteine and phenylalanine. CDR3 DNA only is kept here, 45 bases in frame from base 1. As encoded in the germline V gene (reference sequence), CDR1 is LNHDA while CDR2 is SQIVND. Clipping removes 6 bases from V and 2 bases from J, with 4 as the unmatched junction base count. Libraries were constructed by 5' RACE. Instrument on record: NextSeq 500. Unique molecular identifiers were attached to individual cDNA molecules in the TCR library protocol so that sequencing error and PCR bias could be corrected. TCR alpha and beta chains were both sequenced, and the abundances of alpha and beta sequences in each sample were closely correlated with each other. In the paper's pipeline: Decombinator V4 was used to annotate the V gene, J gene and CDR3 of the TCR sequences. TCRs were defined as expanded if a significant change between any two time points was detected under a Poisson model with p below 0.0001. TCR abundances were normalised to the total number of TCRs sequenced in each sample and reported as counts per million. TRAV1-2 paired with TRAJ12, TRAJ20 or TRAJ33 defined MAIT TCRs, while TRAV10 paired with TRAJ18 defined iNKT TCRs. VDJdb, accessed 1 November 2021, was searched for CMV, EBV and SARS-CoV-2 annotated TCRs, with TCRs annotated for multiple antigens excluded. Through fastp at Q25 and MiXCR, TCRdb rebuilt clones from the public reads, retaining in-frame beta chains. Identical CDR3 protein sequences are pooled into one entry, listed with their most common genes and DNA. TCRdb, not the original authors, processed these V and J calls. The sample data list some 55,000 distinct CDR3 sequences, and roughly 12% of these were observed just once. The ten most abundant clones make up just over 2.5% of the sample.

A case-control design nested within a healthcare worker cohort in London, UK, was used, with weekly nasopharyngeal swab PCR tests and blood sampling performed. Healthcare workers were enrolled in the week of the UK lockdown, from 23 to 31 March 2020, and were followed every week for up to roughly 15 weeks. The sample here was whole blood, taken at baseline. The chain employs TRBV19 and TRBJ2-6, with TRBD1 matching 7 junction bases. This receptor was taken from an adult who was a healthcare worker with PCR-confirmed SARS-CoV-2 infection or an uninfected control (not recorded which). The CDR3 region: CASRPDRAGANVLTF. The DNA sequence follows: TGTGCCAGTAGACCAGACAGGGCTGGGGCCAACGTCCTGACTTTC.